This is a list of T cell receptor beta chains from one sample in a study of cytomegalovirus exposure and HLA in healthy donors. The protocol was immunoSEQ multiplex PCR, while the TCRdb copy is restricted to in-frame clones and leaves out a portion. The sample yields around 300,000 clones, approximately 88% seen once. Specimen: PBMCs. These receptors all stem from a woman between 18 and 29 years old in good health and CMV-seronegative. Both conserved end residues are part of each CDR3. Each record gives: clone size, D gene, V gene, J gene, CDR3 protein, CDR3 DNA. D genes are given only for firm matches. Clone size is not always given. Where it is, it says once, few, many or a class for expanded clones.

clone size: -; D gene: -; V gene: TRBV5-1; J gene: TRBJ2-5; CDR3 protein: CASSLNQETQYF; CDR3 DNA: TGCGCCAGCAGCCTAAATCAAGAGACCCAGTACTTC
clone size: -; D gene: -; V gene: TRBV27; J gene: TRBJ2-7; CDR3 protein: CASRRTGGYEQYF; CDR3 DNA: TGTGCCAGCAGAAGGACTGGCGGTTACGAGCAGTACTTC
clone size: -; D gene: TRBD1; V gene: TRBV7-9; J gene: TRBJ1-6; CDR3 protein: CASSAPGQGTGSPLHF; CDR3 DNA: TGTGCCAGCAGCGCACCGGGACAGGGGACGGGTTCACCCCTCCACTTT
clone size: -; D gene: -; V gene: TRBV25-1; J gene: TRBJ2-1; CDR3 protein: CASSEQRGINYNEQFF; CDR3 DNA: TGTGCCAGCAGTGAACAACGCGGGATCAACTACAATGAGCAGTTCTTC
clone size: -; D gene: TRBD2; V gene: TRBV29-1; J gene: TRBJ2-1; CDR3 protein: CSVASLAEHGEQFF; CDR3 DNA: TGCAGCGTTGCGAGCCTAGCGGAGCACGGTGAGCAGTTCTTC
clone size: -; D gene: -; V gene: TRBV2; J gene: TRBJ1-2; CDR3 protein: CASSPLGQLRYGYTF; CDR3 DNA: TGTGCCAGCAGCCCATTAGGACAGCTCCGCTATGGCTACACCTTC
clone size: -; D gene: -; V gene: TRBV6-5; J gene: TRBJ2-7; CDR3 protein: CASSQGIEQYF; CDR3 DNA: TGTGCCAGCTCCCAGGGAATCGAGCAGTACTTC
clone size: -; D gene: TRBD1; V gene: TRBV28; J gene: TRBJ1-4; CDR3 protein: CASRTGGLTNEKLFF; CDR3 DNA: TGTGCCAGCAGAACAGGGGGACTGACTAATGAAAAACTGTTTTTT
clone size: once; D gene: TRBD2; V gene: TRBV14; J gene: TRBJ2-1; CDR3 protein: CASSQLAGYNEQFF; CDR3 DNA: TGTGCCAGCAGCCAACTAGCGGGGTACAATGAGCAGTTCTTC
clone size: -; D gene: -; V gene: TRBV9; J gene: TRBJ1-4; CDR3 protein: CASSPSNSGEKLFF; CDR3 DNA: TGTGCCAGCAGCCCGTCCAATAGCGGCGAAAAACTGTTTTTT
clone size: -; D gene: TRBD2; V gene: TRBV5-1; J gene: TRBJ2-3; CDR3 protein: CASTVLAGGLGADTQYF; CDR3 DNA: TGCGCCAGCACCGTCCTAGCGGGAGGGCTGGGGGCAGATACGCAGTATTTT
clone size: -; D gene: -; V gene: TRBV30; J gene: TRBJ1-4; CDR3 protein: CACSTVGLTNEKLFF; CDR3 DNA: TGTGCCTGTTCAACCGTCGGACTGACGAATGAAAAACTGTTTTTT
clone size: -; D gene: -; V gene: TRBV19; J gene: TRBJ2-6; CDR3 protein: CASMGVGGANVLTF; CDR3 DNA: TGTGCCAGTATGGGCGTTGGTGGGGCCAACGTCCTGACTTTC
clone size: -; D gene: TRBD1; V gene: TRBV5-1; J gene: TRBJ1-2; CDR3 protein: CASSDVDRGTGYTF; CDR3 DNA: TGCGCCAGCAGCGATGTGGACAGGGGCACTGGCTACACCTTC
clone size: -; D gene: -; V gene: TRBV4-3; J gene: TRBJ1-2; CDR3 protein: CASSQDSGTEDGYTF; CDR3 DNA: TGCGCCAGCAGCCAAGATAGTGGGACTGAAGATGGCTACACCTTC
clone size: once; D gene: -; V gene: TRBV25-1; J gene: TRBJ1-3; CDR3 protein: CASSERDGGENTIYF; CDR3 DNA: TGTGCCAGCAGTGAACGGGACGGGGGAGAAAACACCATATATTTT
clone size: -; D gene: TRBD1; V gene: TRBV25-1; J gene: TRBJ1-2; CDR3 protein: CASSDREGFYGYTF; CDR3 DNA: TGTGCCAGCTCGGACAGGGAAGGATTCTATGGCTACACCTTC
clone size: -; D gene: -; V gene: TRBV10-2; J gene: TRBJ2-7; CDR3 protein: CASSEAGHLDYEQYF; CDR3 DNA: TGCGCCAGCAGTGAAGCTGGACATTTAGACTACGAGCAGTACTTC
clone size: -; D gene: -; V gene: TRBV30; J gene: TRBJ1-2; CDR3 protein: CAGLGGAHGYTF; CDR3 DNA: TGTGCCGGCTTGGGGGGGGCTCATGGCTACACCTTC
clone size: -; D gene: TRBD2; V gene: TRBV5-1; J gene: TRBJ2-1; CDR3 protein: CASSPGGGTSYNEQFF; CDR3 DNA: TGCGCCAGCAGCCCGGGGGGGGGTACGTCCTACAATGAGCAGTTCTTC
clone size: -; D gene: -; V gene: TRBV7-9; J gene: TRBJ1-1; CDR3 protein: CASSLMGHLEAFF; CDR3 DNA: TGTGCCAGCAGCTTAATGGGGCACTTAGAAGCTTTCTTT
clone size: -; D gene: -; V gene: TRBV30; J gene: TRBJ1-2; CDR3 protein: CAWMPDWGTGIF; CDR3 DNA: -
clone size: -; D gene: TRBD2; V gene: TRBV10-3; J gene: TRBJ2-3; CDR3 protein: CAISESGASGPSTDTQYF; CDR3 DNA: TGTGCCATCAGTGAGTCCGGGGCTAGCGGGCCGAGCACAGATACGCAGTATTTT
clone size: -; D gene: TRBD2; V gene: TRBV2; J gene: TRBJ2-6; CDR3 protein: CASLTRAGVSGANVLTF; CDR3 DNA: TGTGCCAGCCTCACTCGGGCGGGGGTCTCTGGGGCCAACGTCCTGACTTTC
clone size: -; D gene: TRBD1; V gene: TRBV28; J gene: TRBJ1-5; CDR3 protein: CASSSSTGGGEVGQPQHF; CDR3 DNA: TGTGCCAGCAGTTCGAGCACAGGGGGCGGAGAGGTGGGCCAGCCCCAGCATTTT
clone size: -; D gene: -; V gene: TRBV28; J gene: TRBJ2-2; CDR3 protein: CASSLGQFKYTGELFF; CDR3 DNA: TGTGCCAGCAGTTTAGGACAGTTCAAGTACACCGGGGAGCTGTTTTTT
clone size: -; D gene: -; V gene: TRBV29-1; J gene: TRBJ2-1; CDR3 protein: CSVEGWRGSSYNEQFF; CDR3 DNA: TGCAGCGTGGAAGGGTGGCGGGGCAGCTCCTACAATGAGCAGTTCTTC
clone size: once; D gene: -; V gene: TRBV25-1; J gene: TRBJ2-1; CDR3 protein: CASRRAGWGDNEQFF; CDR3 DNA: TGTGCCAGTCGCAGGGCGGGATGGGGGGATAATGAGCAGTTCTTC
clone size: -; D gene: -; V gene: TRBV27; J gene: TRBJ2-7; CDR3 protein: CASRQGGAGYEQYF; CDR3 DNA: TGTGCCAGCAGACAAGGGGGGGCAGGTTACGAGCAGTACTTC
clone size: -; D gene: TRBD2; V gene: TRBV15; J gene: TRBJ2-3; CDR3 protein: CATSRLPGTSGRAGLDTQYF; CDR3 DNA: TGTGCCACCAGCAGATTACCAGGGACTAGCGGGAGGGCCGGTTTAGATACGCAGTATTTT
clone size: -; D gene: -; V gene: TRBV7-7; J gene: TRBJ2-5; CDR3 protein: CASSPDRLETQYF; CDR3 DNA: TGTGCTAGCAGCCCCGACAGATTAGAGACCCAGTACTTC
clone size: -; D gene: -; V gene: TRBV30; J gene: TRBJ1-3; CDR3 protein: CAWSDYLGRGSGNTIYF; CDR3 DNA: TGTGCCTGGAGTGACTACCTCGGACGGGGCTCTGGAAACACCATATATTTT
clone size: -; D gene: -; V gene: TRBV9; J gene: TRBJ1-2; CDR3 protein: CASSVVGRPVGYTF; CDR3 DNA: TGTGCCAGCAGCGTAGTTGGCCGTCCTGTTGGCTACACCTTC
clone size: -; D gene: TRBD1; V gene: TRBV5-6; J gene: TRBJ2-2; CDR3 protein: CASSSRQGVTGELFF; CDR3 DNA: TGTGCCAGCAGCTCGCGACAGGGGGTCACCGGGGAGCTGTTTTTT
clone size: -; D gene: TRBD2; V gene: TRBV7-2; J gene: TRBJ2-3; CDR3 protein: CASSLVNLAGGHSTDTQYF; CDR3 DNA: TGTGCCAGCAGCTTAGTAAACCTAGCGGGGGGCCATAGCACAGATACGCAGTATTTT
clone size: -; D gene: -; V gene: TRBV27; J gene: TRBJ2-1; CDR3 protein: CASSPLITGLIYNEQFF; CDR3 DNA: TGTGCCAGCAGTCCACTCATTACCGGACTAATCTACAATGAGCAGTTCTTC
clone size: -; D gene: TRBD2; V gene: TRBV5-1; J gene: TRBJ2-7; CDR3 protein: CASSLVLGGGSYEQYF; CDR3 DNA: TGCGCCAGCAGCTTGGTCCTCGGCGGGGGGTCCTACGAGCAGTACTTC
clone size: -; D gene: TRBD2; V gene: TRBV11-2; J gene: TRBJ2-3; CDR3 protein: CASSPGTSGWDTQYF; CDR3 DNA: TGTGCCAGCAGCCCCGGGACTAGCGGATGGGATACGCAGTATTTT
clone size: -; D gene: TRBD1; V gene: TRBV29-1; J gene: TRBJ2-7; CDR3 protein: CSVEGDSTEQYF; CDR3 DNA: TGCAGCGTTGAAGGGGACAGCACCGAGCAGTACTTC
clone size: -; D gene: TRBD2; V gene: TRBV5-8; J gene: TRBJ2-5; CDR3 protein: CASSLASGRFETQYF; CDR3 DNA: TGTGCCAGCAGCTTGGCGAGCGGGAGGTTTGAGACCCAGTACTTC
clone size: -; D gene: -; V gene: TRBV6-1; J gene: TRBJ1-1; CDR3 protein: CASSEALGSGNTEAFF; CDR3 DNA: TGTGCCAGCAGTGAAGCCCTAGGTTCGGGGAACACTGAAGCTTTCTTT
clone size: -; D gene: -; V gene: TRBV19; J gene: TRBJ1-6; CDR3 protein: CASSSRTNSPLHF; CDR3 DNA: TGTGCCAGTAGTTCGCGCACCAATTCACCCCTCCACTTT
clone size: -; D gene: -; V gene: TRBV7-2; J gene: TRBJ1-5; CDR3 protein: CASSLVGGGWSNQPQHF; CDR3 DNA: TGTGCCAGCAGCTTAGTGGGCGGGGGATGGAGCAATCAGCCCCAGCATTTT